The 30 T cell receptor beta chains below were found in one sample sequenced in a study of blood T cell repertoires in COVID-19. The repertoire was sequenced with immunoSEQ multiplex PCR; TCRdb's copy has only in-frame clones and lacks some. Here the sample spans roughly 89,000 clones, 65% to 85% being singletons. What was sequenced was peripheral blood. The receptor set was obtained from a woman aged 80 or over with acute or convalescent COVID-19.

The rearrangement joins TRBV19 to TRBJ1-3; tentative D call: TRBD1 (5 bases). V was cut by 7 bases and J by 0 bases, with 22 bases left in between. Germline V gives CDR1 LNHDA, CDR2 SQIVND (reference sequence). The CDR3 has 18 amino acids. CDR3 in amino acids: CASIHLVTDYRSGNTIYF. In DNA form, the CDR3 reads TGTGCCAGTATCCATCTCGTGACAGATTATCGCTCTGGAAACACCATATATTTT.

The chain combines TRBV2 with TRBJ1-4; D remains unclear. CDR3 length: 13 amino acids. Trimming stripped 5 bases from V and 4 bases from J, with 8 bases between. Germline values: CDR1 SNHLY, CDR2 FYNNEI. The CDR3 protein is CASSPSVNEKLFF. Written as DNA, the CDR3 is TGTGCCAGCAGTCCGTCAGTTAATGAAAAACTGTTTTTT. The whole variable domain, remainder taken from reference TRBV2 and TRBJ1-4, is EPEVTQTPSHQVTQMGQEVILRCVPISNHLYFYWYRQILGQKVEFLVSFYNNEISEKSEIFDDQFSVERPDGSNFTLKIRSTKLEDSAMYFCASSPSVNEKLFFGSGTQLSVL.

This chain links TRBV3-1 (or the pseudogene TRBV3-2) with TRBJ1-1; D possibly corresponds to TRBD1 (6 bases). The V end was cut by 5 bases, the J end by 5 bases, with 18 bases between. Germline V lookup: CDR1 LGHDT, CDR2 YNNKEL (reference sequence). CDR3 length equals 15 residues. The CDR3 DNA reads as TGTGCCAGCAGCGAAAGGGGGGGGCGATGGACTGAAGCTTTCTTT. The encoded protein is CASSERGGRWTEAFF.

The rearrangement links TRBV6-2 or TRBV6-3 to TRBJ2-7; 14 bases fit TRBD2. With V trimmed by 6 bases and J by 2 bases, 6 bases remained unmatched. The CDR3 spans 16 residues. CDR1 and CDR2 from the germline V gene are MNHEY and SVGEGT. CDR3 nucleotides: TGTGCCAGCAGCCGCGGACTAGCGGGGGGTACCTACGAGCAGTACTTC. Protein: CASSRGLAGGTYEQYF.

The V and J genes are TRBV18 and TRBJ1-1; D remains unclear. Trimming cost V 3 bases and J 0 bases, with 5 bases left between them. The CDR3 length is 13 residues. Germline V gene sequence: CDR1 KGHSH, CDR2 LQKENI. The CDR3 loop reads CASSPNLNTEAFF. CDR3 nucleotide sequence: TGTGCCAGCTCACCTAATTTGAACACTGAAGCTTTCTTT.

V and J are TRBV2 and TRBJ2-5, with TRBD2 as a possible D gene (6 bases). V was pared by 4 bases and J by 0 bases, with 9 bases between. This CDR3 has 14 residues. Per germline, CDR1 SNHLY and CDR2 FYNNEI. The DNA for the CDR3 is TGTGCCAGCAGTGGGCGGGGATACCAAGAGACCCAGTACTTC. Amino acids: CASSGRGYQETQYF. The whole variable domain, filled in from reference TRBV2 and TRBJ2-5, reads EPEVTQTPSHQVTQMGQEVILRCVPISNHLYFYWYRQILGQKVEFLVSFYNNEISEKSEIFDDQFSVERPDGSNFTLKIRSTKLEDSAMYFCASSGRGYQETQYFGPGTRLLVL.

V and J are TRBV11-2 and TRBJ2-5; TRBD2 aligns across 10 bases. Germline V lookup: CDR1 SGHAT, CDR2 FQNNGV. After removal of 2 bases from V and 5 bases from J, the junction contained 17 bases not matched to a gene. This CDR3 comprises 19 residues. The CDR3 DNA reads TGTGCCAGCAGCTTAATGGGGCGCCTAGCGGGGGCCTCCGGGGAGACCCAGTACTTC. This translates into CASSLMGRLAGASGETQYF.

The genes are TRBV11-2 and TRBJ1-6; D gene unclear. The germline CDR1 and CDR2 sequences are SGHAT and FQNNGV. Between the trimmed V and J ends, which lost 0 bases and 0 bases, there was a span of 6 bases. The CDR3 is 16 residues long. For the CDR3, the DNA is TGTGCCAGCAGCTTAGAGGCATTCTCCTATAATTCACCCCTCCACTTT. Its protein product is CASSLEAFSYNSPLHF.

The CDR3 DNA reads TGCGCCAGCAGTGCAGGGTACACGAATACTGAAGCTTTCTTT. Translated: CASSAGYTNTEAFF. The V gene is TRBV10-2, the J gene TRBJ1-1; TRBD1 is a possible D gene (5 bases). The CDR3 length is 14 residues. CDR1 and CDR2 (germline): WSHSY, SAAADI. V was clipped by 4 bases and J by 5 bases, with 14 bases between them.

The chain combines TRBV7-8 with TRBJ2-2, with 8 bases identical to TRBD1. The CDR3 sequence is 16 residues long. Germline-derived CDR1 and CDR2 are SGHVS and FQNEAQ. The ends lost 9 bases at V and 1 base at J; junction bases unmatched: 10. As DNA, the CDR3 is TGTGCCAGTCAAATTGGGGGGACAGGGAACACCGGGGAGCTGTTTTTT. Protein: CASQIGGTGNTGELFF.

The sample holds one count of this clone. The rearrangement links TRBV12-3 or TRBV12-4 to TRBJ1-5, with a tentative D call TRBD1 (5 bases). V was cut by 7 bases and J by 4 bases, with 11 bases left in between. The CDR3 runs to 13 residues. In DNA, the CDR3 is TGTGCCAGCACCCAACAGGAAAATCAGCCCCAGCATTTT. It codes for CASTQQENQPQHF.

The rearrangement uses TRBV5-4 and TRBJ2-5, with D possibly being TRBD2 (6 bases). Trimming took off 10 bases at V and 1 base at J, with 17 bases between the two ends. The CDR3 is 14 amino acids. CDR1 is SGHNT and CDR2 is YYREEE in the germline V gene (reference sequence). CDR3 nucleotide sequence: TGTGCCTTATCGGGAGCGCACCCCCAAGAGACCCAGTACTTC. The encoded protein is CALSGAHPQETQYF.

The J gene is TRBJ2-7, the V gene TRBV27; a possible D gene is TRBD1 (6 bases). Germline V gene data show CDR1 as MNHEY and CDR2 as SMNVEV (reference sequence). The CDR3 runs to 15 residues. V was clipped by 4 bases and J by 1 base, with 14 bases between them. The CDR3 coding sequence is TGTGCCAGCAGTTACCGGGACACACATTCCTACGAGCAGTACTTC. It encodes CASSYRDTHSYEQYF.

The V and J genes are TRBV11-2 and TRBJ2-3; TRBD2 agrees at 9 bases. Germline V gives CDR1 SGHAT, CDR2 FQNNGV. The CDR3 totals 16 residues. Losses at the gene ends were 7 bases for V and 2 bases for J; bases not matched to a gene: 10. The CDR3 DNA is TGTGCCAGCAACACCTTAGCGGGGGTACTCACAGATACGCAGTATTTT. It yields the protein CASNTLAGVLTDTQYF.

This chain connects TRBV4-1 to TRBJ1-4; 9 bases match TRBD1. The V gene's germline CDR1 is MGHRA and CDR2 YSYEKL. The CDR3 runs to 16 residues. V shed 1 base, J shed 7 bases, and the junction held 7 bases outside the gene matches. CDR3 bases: TGCGCCAGCAGCCAAGGGGGGACAGGGAGGGGTGAAAAACTGTTTTTT. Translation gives CASSQGGTGRGEKLFF.

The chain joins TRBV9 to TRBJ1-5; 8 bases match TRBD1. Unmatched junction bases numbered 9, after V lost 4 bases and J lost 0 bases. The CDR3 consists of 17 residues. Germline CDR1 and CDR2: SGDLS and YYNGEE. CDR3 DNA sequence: TGTGCCAGCAGCCCCGGACAGGGCGGATATAGCAATCAGCCCCAGCATTTT. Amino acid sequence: CASSPGQGGYSNQPQHF. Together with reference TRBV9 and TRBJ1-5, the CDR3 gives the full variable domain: DSGVTQTPKHLITATGQRVTLRCSPRSGDLSVYWYQQSLDQGLQFLIQYYNGEERAKGNILERFSAQQFPDLHSELNLSSLELGDSALYFCASSPGQGGYSNQPQHFGDGTRLSIL.

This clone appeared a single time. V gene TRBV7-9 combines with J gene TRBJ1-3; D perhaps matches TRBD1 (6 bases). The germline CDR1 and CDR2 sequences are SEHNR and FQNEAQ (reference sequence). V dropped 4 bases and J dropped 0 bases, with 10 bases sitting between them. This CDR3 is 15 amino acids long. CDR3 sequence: CASSWDTSSGNTIYF. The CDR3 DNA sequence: TGTGCCAGCAGCTGGGACACCAGCTCTGGAAACACCATATATTTT.

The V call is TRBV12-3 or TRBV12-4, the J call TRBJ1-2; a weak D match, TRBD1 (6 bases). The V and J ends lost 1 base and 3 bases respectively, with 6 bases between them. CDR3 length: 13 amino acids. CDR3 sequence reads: CASSLDRDYGYTF. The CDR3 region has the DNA TGTGCCAGCAGTTTAGACAGGGACTATGGCTACACCTTC.

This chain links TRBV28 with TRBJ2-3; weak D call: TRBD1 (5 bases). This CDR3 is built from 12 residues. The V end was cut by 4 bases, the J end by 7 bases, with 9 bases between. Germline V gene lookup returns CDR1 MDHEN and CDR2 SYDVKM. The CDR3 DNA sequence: TGTGCCAGCAGTTCAGCAGGGTATACGCAGTATTTT. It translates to CASSSAGYTQYF.

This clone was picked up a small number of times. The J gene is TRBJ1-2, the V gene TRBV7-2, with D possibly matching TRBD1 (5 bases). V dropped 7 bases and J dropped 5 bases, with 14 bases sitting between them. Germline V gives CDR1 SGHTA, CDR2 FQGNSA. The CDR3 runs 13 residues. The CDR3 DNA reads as TGTGCCAGCACTCTCATGGGGGGGTATGGCTACACCTTC. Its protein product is CASTLMGGYGYTF.

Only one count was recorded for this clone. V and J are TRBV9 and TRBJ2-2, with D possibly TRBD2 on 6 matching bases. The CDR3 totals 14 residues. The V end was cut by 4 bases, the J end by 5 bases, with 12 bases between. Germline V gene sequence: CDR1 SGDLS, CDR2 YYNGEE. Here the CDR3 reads CASSPGTATGELFF. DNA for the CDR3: TGTGCCAGCAGCCCTGGGACTGCTACCGGGGAGCTGTTTTTT.

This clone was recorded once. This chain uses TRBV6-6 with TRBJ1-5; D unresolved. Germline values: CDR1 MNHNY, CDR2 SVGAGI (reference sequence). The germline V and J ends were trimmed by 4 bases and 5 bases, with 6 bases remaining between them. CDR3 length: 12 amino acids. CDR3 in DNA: TGTGCCAGCAGTTCGAGGGATCAGCCCCAGCATTTT. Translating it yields CASSSRDQPQHF.

CDR3 region: CASTQTSLFTKNIQYF. The CDR3 DNA follows: TGTGCCAGTACACAAACTAGCCTCTTTACCAAAAACATTCAGTACTTC. V usage is TRBV19 and J usage is TRBJ2-4, with D perhaps TRBD2 (6 bases). Germline CDR1 reads LNHDA; CDR2 reads SQIVND (reference sequence). There are 16 residues in the CDR3. Trimming shortened V by 7 bases and J by 2 bases, and 18 bases separated the two germline ends.

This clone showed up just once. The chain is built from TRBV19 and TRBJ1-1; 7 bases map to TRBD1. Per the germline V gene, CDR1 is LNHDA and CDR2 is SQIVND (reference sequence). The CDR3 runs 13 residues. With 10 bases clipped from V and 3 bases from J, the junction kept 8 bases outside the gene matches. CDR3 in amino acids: CANQTGPDTEAFF. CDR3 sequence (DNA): TGTGCCAACCAGACAGGGCCGGACACTGAAGCTTTCTTT.

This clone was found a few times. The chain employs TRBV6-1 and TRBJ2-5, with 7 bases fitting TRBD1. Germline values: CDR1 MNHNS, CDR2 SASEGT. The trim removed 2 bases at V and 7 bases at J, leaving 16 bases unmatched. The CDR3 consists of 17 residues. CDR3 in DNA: TGTGCCAGCAGTGAATTCCGGGACAGATTTGTCCGAGGGACCCAGTACTTC. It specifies CASSEFRDRFVRGTQYF.

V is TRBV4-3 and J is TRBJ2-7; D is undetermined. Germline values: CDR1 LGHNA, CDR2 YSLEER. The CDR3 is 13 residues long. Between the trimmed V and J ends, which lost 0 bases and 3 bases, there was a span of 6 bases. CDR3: CASSQEIGYEQYF. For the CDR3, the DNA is TGCGCCAGCAGCCAAGAAATCGGCTACGAGCAGTACTTC.

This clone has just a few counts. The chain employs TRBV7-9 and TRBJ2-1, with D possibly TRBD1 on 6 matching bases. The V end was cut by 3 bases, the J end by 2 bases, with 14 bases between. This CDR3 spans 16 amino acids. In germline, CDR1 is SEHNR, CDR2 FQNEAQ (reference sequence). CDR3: CASSFTGLRAYNEQFF. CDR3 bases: TGTGCCAGCAGCTTTACAGGGTTAAGGGCCTACAATGAGCAGTTCTTC.

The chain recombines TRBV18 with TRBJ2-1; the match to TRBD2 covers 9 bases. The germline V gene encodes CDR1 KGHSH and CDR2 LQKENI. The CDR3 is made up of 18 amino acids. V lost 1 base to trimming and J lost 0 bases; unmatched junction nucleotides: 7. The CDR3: CASSPLAGVQSSYNEQFF. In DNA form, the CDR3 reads TGTGCCAGCTCACCACTAGCGGGGGTCCAAAGCTCCTACAATGAGCAGTTCTTC.

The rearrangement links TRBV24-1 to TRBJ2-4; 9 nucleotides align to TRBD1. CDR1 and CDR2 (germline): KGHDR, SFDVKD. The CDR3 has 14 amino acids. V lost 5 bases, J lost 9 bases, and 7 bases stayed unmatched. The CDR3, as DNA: TGTGCCACCAGTGGGACAGGGGATACAGCCATTCAGTACTTC. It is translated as CATSGTGDTAIQYF.

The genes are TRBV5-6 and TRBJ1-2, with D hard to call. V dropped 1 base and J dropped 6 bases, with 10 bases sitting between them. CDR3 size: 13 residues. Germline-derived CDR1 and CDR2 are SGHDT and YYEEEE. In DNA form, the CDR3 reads TGTGCCAGCAGCTTGCCCGGGGTCGATGGCTACACCTTC. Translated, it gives CASSLPGVDGYTF.